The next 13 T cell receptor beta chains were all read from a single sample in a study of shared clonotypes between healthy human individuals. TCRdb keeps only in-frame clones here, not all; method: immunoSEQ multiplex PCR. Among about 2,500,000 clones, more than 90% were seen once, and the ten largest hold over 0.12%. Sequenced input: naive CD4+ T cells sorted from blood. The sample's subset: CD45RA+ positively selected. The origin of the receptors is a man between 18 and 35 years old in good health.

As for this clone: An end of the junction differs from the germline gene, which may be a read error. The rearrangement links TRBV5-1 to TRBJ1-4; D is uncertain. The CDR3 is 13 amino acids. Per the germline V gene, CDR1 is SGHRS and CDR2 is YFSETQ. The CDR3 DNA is TGCGCCAGCAGCCGTTCGGCTAACGAAAAACTGTTTTTT. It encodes CASSRSANEKLFF.

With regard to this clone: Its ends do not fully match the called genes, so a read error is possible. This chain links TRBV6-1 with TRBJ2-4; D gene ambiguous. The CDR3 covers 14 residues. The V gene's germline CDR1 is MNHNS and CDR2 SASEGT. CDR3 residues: CASREGIAKNIQYF. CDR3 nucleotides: TGTGCCAGCAGAGAAGGTATAGCCAAAAACATTCAGTACTTC.

The CDR3 DNA is TGTGCCAGCTCACCAGGGGCAGGAGGCGAGGGGAACATTCAGTACTTC. This gives the protein CASSPGAGGEGNIQYF. V is TRBV18 and J is TRBJ2-4; TRBD1 or TRBD2 may be the D gene (5 bases each). The germline V gene encodes CDR1 KGHSH and CDR2 LQKENI. V dropped 2 bases and J dropped 7 bases, with 18 bases sitting between them. CDR3 length: 16 amino acids. The full variable domain, in which reference TRBV18 and TRBJ2-4 provide the parts outside the CDR3, is NAGVMQNPRHLVRRRGQEARLRCSPMKGHSHVYWYRQLPEEGLKFMVYLQKENIIDESGMPKERFSAEFPKEGPSILRIQQVVRGDSAAYFCASSPGAGGEGNIQYFGAGTRLSVL.

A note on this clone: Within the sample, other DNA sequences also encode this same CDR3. This CDR3 is CASSRGPYQETQYF. The CDR3 DNA follows: TGTGCCAGCAGTCGAGGCCCATACCAAGAGACCCAGTACTTC. The chain links TRBV6-5 to TRBJ2-5; D uncertain. V lost 5 bases, J lost 0 bases, and 10 bases lay in between. The CDR3 covers 14 residues. Germline V gene lookup returns CDR1 MNHEY and CDR2 SVGAGI.

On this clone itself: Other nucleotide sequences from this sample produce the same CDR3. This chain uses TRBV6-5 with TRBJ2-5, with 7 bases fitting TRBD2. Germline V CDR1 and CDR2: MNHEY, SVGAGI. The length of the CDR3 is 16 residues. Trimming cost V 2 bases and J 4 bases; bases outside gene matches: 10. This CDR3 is CASSYPATGGGETQYF. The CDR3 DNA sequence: TGTGCCAGCAGTTACCCTGCGACGGGGGGTGGAGAGACCCAGTACTTC.

CDR3 nucleotide sequence: TGTGCCAGCTCACCTAACAGGGGGCAAGGCACTGAAGCTTTCTTT. Its translation is CASSPNRGQGTEAFF. The chain has TRBV18 and TRBJ1-1; TRBD1 aligns across 9 bases. Trimming at V came to 3 bases and at J to 4 bases, leaving 6 bases not matched to a gene. CDR3 length: 15 amino acids. Germline-derived CDR1 and CDR2 are KGHSH and LQKENI.

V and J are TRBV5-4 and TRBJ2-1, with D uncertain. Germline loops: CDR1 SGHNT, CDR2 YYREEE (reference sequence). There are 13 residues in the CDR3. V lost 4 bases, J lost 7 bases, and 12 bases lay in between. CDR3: CASSRVLGNEQFF. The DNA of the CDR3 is TGTGCCAGCAGCCGGGTCCTGGGGAATGAGCAGTTCTTC.

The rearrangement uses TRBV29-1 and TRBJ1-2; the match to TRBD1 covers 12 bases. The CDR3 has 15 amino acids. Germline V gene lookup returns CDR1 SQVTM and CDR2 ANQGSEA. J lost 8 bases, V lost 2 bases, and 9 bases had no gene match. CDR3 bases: TGCAGCGTTGAACGGGACAGGGGGCACCTGGGCGGCTACACCTTC. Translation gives CSVERDRGHLGGYTF.

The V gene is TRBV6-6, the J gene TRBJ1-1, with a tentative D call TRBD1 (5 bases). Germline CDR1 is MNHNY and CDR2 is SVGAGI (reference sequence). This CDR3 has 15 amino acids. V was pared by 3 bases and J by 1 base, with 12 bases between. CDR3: CASSYVGGRNTEAFF. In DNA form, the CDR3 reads TGTGCCAGCAGTTATGTCGGGGGTAGGAACACTGAAGCTTTCTTT.

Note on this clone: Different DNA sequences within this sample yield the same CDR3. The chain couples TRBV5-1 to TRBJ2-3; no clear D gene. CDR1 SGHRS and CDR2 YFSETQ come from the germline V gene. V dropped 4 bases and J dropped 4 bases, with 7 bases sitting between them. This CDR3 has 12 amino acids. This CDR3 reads CASSPGSDTQYF. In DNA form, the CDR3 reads TGCGCCAGCAGCCCCGGGTCAGATACGCAGTATTTT.

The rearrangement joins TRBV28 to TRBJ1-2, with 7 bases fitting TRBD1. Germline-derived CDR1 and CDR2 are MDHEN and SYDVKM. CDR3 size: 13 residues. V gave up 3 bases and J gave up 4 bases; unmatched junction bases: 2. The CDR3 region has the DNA TGTGCCAGCAGTTTCGGGACAGCCTATGGCTACACCTTC. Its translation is CASSFGTAYGYTF.

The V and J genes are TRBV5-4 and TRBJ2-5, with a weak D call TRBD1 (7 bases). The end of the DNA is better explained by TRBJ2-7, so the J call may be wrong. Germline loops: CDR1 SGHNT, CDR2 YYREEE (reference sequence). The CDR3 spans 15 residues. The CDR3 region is CASSRRDSQFYEQYF. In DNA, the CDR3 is TGTGCCAGCAGCAGGAGGGACAGCCAATTTTACGAGCAGTACTTC.

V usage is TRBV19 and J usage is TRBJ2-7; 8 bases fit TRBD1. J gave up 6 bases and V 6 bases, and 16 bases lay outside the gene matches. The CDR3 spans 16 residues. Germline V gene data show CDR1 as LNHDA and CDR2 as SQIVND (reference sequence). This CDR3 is CASSRSPGQETGEQYF. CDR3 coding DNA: TGTGCCAGTAGCAGATCCCCGGGACAGGAGACTGGCGAGCAGTACTTC.